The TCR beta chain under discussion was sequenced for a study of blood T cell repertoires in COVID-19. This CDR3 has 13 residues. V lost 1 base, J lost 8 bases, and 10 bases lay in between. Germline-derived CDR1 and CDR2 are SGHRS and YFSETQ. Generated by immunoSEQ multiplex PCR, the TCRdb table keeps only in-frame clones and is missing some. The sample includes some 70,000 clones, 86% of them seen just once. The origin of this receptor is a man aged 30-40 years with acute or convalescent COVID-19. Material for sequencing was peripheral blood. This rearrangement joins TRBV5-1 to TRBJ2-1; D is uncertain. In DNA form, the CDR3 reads TGCGCCAGCAGCTTGACGGTCGGAGATGAGCAGTTCTTC. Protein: CASSLTVGDEQFF.